A single T cell receptor (beta chain) is shown here with its context. Its cognate antigen is unknown. This sample is drawn from a study of T cell repertoires in cytomegalovirus infection. The wider study: Alongside well-studied HLA-B-restricted CMV epitopes, recently identified HLA-C-restricted CMV epitopes were also used.

MiXCR, run by TCRdb on the reads, gives a single entry per CDR3 protein. The sample carries around 120,000 distinct CDR3 sequences, 42% recorded once. This clonotype was obtained from a human donor in good health (CMV status not recorded). Some clones in this sample may be carry-over from other donors' samples. The source material was CD8+ T cells from cultured PBMCs, sampled from culture after CMV antigen stimulation.

CDR3 nucleotide sequence: TGTGCCAGCAGTGATTTTACCGGGACAGGCCTAGCCAAAAACATTCAGTACTTC. It codes for CASSDFTGTGLAKNIQYF. The chain uses TRBV6-1 and TRBJ2-4, with TRBD1 matching 8 bases. Trimming removed 3 bases from V and 0 bases from J; junction bases left unmatched: 10. Germline-derived CDR1 and CDR2 are MNHNS and SASEGT. The CDR3 has 18 residues.